The following is a TCR beta chain sequence with its context. Its antigen is unknown. This CDR3 has 15 amino acids. CDR1 is MGHDK and CDR2 is SYGVNS in the germline V gene. Losses at the gene ends were 4 bases for V and 1 base for J; bases not matched to a gene: 4. Method: immunoSEQ multiplex PCR; TCRdb's copy keeps in-frame clones and lacks some. The sample has 25,000 to 35,000 clones; 70% to 90% are singletons. The sample originates from a study of graft-versus-host responses after intestinal transplantation. Study summary: Recipients got multivisceral, liver-intestinal, or isolated intestinal transplants. Tacrolimus and steroids were given for 3 to 4 years to all recipients after anti-thymocyte globulin induction. Study conclusions and caveats: Recipient marrow held GvH clones, some first seen in ileum or blood.

The chain carries TRBV25-1 and TRBJ2-3; TRBD1 aligns across 8 bases. This receptor was taken from a human patient who received an intestinal transplant, so some T cells may come from the graft donor. The sample here was PBMCs, taken about 460 days after intestinal transplantation. The DNA for the CDR3 is TGTGCCAGCAGTGTCCTGACAGGGGGCACAGATACGCAGTATTTT. It translates to CASSVLTGGTDTQYF.